A selection of T cell receptor beta chains follows, all from one sample in a study of human T cells and chemical hapten exposure. MiXCR was run by TCRdb on the RACE reads, yielding one entry per CDR3 protein. The sample lists 300,000 to 450,000 distinct CDR3 sequences; roughly 5% were seen once. Material: whole blood, obtained in connection with sensitization to the hapten diphenylcyclopropenone (DPC). These receptors originate from a woman aged 45-65 years with alopecia areata. Some clones in this sample may be carry-over from other donors' samples. The conserved cysteine and the conserved F or W are not part of the CDR3 here.

V	J	CDR3
TRBV7-9	TRBJ1-1	ASSPQGASNTEAF
TRBV15	TRBJ1-1	ATSTTGAEAF
TRBV6-2/TRBV6-3	TRBJ2-3	ASSFGQGLNTDTQY
TRBV15	TRBJ2-1	ATSRDLGRGDEQF
TRBV6-5	TRBJ2-7	ASARPETGGVVGEQY
TRBV28	TRBJ2-2	ASSFRSGRTTGELF
TRBV29-1	TRBJ2-1	SVDGRLSSSYNEQF
TRBV2	TRBJ2-7	ASSLQSPYEQY
TRBV9	TRBJ2-2	ASSGFPDTGELF
TRBV20-1	TRBJ2-7	SPRPGTGDLWEQY
TRBV12-5	TRBJ2-1	ASGSGTSGGAWDEQF
TRBV6-5	TRBJ1-1	ASSYLTRDRGRSTEAF
TRBV27	TRBJ2-1	ASSWLPPNEQF
TRBV11-2	TRBJ1-1	ASSFSVLSEAF
TRBV27	TRBJ2-1	ASRTENYEQF
TRBV9	TRBJ2-3	ASSVSNTQY
TRBV6-6	TRBJ2-1	ASSSPNRGSGEQF
TRBV7-8	TRBJ1-1	ASSVEDWNTEAF